The sample holds many counts of the clone carrying this TCR beta chain. This entry is derived from a study of blood T cells in healthy people across ages. V lost 6 bases, J lost 5 bases, and 10 bases lay in between. CDR3 length: 13 amino acids. Germline V gene data show CDR1 as SEHNR and CDR2 as FQNEAQ (reference sequence). Together with a sample-barcoded 5' primer, a J-beta primer mix was included in a second PCR lasting about 7 to 12 cycles. From the 5' RACE reads, TCRdb called clonotypes with MiXCR, one entry per CDR3 protein. The sample has 650,000 to 800,000 distinct CDR3 sequences; 52% are singletons.

Sequenced sample: blood. The clonotype originates from a woman of 80 years or more in good health. The chain links TRBV7-9 to TRBJ1-4; D gene ambiguous. The CDR3: CASSAQANEKLFF. The DNA for the CDR3 is TGTGCCAGCAGTGCGCAGGCAAATGAAAAACTGTTTTTT.